This T cell receptor beta chain was recovered during a study of OX40 agonist ivuxolimab in advanced cancers. Study-wide context: Ivuxolimab, an agonistic anti-OX40 (CD134) antibody, was given to patients. Eligibility rules accepted prior anti-PD-1, anti-PD-L1 or anti-CTLA-4 therapy, and 40% had some. Males comprised 82.7% of the group, whose mean age was around 62 years (range about 20 to 90).

Findings and caveats of the study: Partial responders at 0.1-3.0 mg/kg had among the lowest clonal expansion.

Germline V gives CDR1 LNHDA, CDR2 SQIVND (reference sequence). The length of the CDR3 is 17 residues. V trimming: 3 bases; J trimming: 1 base; junction bases outside the gene matches: 8. In this sample, this clone turned up a few times. Its specificity is unknown. Here immunoSEQ multiplex PCR was the method, and the copy in TCRdb shows in-frame clones only, minus some. The sample holds about 31,000 clones, 70% to 90% seen once. The TCR was taken from an adult with an advanced solid tumor such as melanoma, head and neck, liver or kidney cancer. The sample consisted of CD4+ or CD8+ T cells sorted from blood, taken in a trial of the OX40 agonist ivuxolimab. The V call is TRBV19, the J call TRBJ2-2; TRBD1 matches at 7 bases. The CDR3 sequence is CASSISGQDLNTGELFF. The CDR3 nucleotides read TGTGCCAGTAGTATTTCCGGACAGGATCTGAACACCGGGGAGCTGTTTTTT.